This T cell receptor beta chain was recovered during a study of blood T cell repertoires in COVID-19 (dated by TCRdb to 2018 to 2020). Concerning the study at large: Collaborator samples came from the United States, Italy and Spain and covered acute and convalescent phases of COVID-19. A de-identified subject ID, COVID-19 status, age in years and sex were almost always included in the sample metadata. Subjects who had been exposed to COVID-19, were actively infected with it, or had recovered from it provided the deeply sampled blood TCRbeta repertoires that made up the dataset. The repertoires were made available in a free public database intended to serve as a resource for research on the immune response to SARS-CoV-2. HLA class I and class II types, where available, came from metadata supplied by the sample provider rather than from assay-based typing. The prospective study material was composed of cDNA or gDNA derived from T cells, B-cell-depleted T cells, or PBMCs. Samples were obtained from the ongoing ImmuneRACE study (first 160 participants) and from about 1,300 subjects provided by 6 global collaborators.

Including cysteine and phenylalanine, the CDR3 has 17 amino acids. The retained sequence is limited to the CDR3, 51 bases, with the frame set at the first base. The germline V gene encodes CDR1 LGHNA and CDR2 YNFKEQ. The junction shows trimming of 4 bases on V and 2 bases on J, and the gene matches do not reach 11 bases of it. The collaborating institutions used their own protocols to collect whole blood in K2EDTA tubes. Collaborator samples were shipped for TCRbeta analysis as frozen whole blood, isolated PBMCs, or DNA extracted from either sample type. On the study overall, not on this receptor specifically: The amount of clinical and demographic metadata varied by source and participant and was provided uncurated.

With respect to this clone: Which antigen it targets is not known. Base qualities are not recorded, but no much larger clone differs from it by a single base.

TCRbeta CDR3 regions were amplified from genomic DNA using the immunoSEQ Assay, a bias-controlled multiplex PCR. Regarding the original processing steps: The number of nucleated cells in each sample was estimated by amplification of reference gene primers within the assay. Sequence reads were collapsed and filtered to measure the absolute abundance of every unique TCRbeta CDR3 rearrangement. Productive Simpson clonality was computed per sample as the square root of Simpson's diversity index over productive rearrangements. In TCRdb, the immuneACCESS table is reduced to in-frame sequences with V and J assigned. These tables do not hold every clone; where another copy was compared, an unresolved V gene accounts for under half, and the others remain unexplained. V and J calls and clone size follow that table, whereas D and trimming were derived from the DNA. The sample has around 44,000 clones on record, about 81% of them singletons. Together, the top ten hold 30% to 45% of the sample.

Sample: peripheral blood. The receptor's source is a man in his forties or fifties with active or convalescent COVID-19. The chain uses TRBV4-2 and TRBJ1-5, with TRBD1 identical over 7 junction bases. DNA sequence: TGTGCCAGCAGCCGCGGACAGGCTCCGATCGGCAATCAGCCCCAGCATTTT. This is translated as CASSRGQAPIGNQPQHF.